These 23 T cell receptor beta chains were sequenced from one sample in a study of shared clonotypes between healthy human individuals. The assay was immunoSEQ multiplex PCR, and TCRdb's table has in-frame clones only and misses some. The table has 2 million to 2.5 million clones, over 85% seen once. Sample: naive CD4+ T cells from PBMCs. The subset is: CD45RA+ positively selected. The receptors come from a man between 18 and 35 years old in good health. Some clones in this sample may be carry-over from other donors' samples.

This chain connects TRBV5-5 to TRBJ1-5; D ambiguous. Germline V gene data show CDR1 as SGHKS and CDR2 as YYEKEE (reference sequence). The CDR3 runs 15 residues. The germline V and J ends were trimmed by 1 base and 3 bases, with 11 bases remaining between them. In DNA form, the CDR3 reads TGTGCCAGCAGCTTGTTCACCCCGGCCAATCAGCCCCAGCATTTT. As protein: CASSLFTPANQPQHF.

The chain couples TRBV19 to TRBJ2-3; D remains unclear. Germline-derived CDR1 and CDR2 are LNHDA and SQIVND (reference sequence). Trimming shortened V by 3 bases and J by 2 bases, and 3 bases separated the two germline ends. CDR3 length: 12 amino acids. The CDR3 loop is CASSMDTDTQYF. Here the CDR3 DNA reads TGTGCCAGTAGTATGGACACAGATACGCAGTATTTT.

Turning to this clone: The same CDR3 also results from other DNA sequences found in this sample. V usage is TRBV11-3 and J usage is TRBJ2-3; 9 bases are a match to TRBD1. The CDR3 runs 14 residues. Germline-derived CDR1 and CDR2 are SGHNT and YENEEA. With V trimmed by 5 bases and J by 6 bases, 6 bases remained unmatched. CDR3 region: CASSLRQGGDTQYF. The CDR3 nucleotides read TGTGCCAGCAGCCTACGACAGGGGGGCGATACGCAGTATTTT.

The CDR3 DNA sequence: TGCGCCAGCAGCCCCCCCTCCCCGGGCACAGATACGCAGTATTTT. Translating gives CASSPPSPGTDTQYF. The rearrangement links TRBV5-1 to TRBJ2-3; D ambiguous. Germline CDR1 SGHRS, CDR2 YFSETQ. This CDR3 spans 15 amino acids. V was shortened by 4 bases and J by 1 base, with 13 bases between the two germline ends.

This chain connects TRBV28 to TRBJ1-2; 11 nucleotides line up with TRBD1. The V gene end was trimmed by 5 bases and the J gene end by 4 bases; junction bases not matched to a gene: 12. Germline V gene data show CDR1 as MDHEN and CDR2 as SYDVKM. The CDR3 sequence is 17 residues long. The DNA of the CDR3 is TGTGCCAGCAGTGTCCCGGGACAGGGGGACGTACTCTATGGCTACACCTTC. Translated, it gives CASSVPGQGDVLYGYTF.

This clone was detected a few times. CDR3 coding DNA: TGTGCCTCCTACAGGGCGAACACTGAAGCTTTCTTT. Amino acids: CASYRANTEAFF. The V and J genes are TRBV30 and TRBJ1-1; TRBD1 is a possible D gene (6 bases). The CDR3 runs 12 residues. Germline CDR1 and CDR2: GTSNPN and SVGIG (reference sequence). With 7 bases removed from V and 1 base from J, the gap between germline ends came to 10 bases.

A remark on this clone: In the same sample, other DNA sequences code for this CDR3. This rearrangement joins TRBV18 to TRBJ1-1; TRBD1 matches 7 bases. This CDR3 region has 15 residues. With 1 base clipped from V and 1 base from J, the junction kept 3 bases outside the gene matches. Germline V gives CDR1 KGHSH, CDR2 LQKENI. The CDR3 DNA follows: TGTGCCAGCTCACCACAGGGGGCGCGGAACACTGAAGCTTTCTTT. Translating it yields CASSPQGARNTEAFF.

The chain joins TRBV29-1 to TRBJ1-4; D gene unclear. The V and J ends lost 6 bases and 5 bases respectively, with 16 bases between them. Germline V lookup: CDR1 SQVTM, CDR2 ANQGSEA. The CDR3 covers 14 residues. In DNA form, the CDR3 reads TGCAGCGTGAAGACCGGGTCCTCGAATGAAAAACTGTTTTTT. It translates to CSVKTGSSNEKLFF.

The chain links TRBV28 to TRBJ2-7, with 9 bases matching TRBD2. This CDR3 comprises 13 residues. CDR1 MDHEN and CDR2 SYDVKM come from the germline V gene. The J segment lost 3 bases and the V segment lost 6 bases, leaving 3 bases of the junction unmatched. The CDR3 DNA sequence: TGTGCCAGCAGAAAGACTAGCGGCTACGAGCAGTACTTC. It encodes CASRKTSGYEQYF. Filled out from reference TRBV28 and TRBJ2-7, the complete variable domain reads DVKVTQSSRYLVKRTGEKVFLECVQDMDHENMFWYRQDPGLGLRLIYFSYDVKMKEKGDIPEGYSVSREKKERFSLILESASTNQTSMYLCASRKTSGYEQYFGPGTRLTVT.

V and J are TRBV11-3 and TRBJ2-3; TRBD1 agrees at 9 bases. In germline, CDR1 is SGHNT, CDR2 YENEEA. With V trimmed by 5 bases and J by 4 bases, 4 bases remained unmatched. The CDR3 length is 14 residues. CDR3 region: CASSGGQGPDTQYF. CDR3 DNA sequence: TGTGCCAGCAGCGGGGGACAGGGACCAGATACGCAGTATTTT.

This clone was counted a single time. V usage is TRBV6-1 and J usage is TRBJ1-4; the D gene is possibly TRBD1 (6 bases). Trimming stripped 8 bases from V and 0 bases from J, with 10 bases between. CDR3 length: 14 amino acids. In germline, CDR1 is MNHNS, CDR2 SASEGT. CDR3 in DNA: TGTGCCAGCGGGGACACCGCAACTAATGAAAAACTGTTTTTT. This gives the protein CASGDTATNEKLFF.

The chain recombines TRBV27 with TRBJ2-1, with D uncertain. Trimming left V 5 bases short and J 5 bases short, with 22 bases between. This CDR3 spans 17 amino acids. The germline V gene has CDR1 MNHEY and CDR2 SMNVEV (reference sequence). The CDR3 DNA sequence: TGTGCCAGCAGTCTACCCGACTTAGCCAAAGATAACAATGAGCAGTTCTTC. Its protein is CASSLPDLAKDNNEQFF.

In DNA form, the CDR3 reads TGTGCCAGCAGCTTAAGAGCCTTGAATCAGCCCCAGCATTTT. It translates to CASSLRALNQPQHF. This chain links TRBV5-8 with TRBJ1-5; D not resolved. Trimming removed 2 bases at V and 4 bases at J, with 10 bases between. The CDR3 is 14 residues long. CDR1 and CDR2 (germline): SGHTS, YDEGEE.

This chain connects TRBV5-1 to TRBJ1-1; no clear D gene. This CDR3 has 13 residues. Germline V CDR1 and CDR2: SGHRS, YFSETQ. Trimming took off 3 bases at V and 5 bases at J, with 11 bases between the two ends. CDR3 region: CASSSTPGTEAFF. CDR3 DNA: TGCGCCAGCAGCTCCACCCCGGGGACTGAAGCTTTCTTT.

The rearrangement uses TRBV2 and TRBJ2-5; 11 bases map to TRBD2. The DNA end is a closer match to TRBJ2-7, so the J assignment may be wrong. This CDR3 comprises 15 residues. Germline values: CDR1 SNHLY, CDR2 FYNNEI. Written as DNA, the CDR3 is TGTGCCAGCAGTGTTGGGACTAGCGGCTCCTACGAGCAGTACTTC. Translating gives CASSVGTSGSYEQYF.

CDR3 coding DNA: TGTGCCAGCAGTGACGCGGCGACACCCCTCCACTTT. Translated: CASSDAATPLHF. The chain carries TRBV28 and TRBJ1-6; D is uncertain. The CDR3 runs 12 residues. V lost 5 bases and J lost 11, with 10 bases in between. Germline-derived CDR1 and CDR2 are MDHEN and SYDVKM. The full variable domain, completed using reference TRBV28 and TRBJ1-6, is DVKVTQSSRYLVKRTGEKVFLECVQDMDHENMFWYRQDPGLGLRLIYFSYDVKMKEKGDIPEGYSVSREKKERFSLILESASTNQTSMYLCASSDAATPLHFGNGTRLTVT.

The CDR3 is CASSEVAGTDTQYF. The CDR3, as DNA: TGTGCCAGCAGTGAGGTAGCGGGAACAGATACGCAGTATTTT. The chain recombines TRBV6-4 with TRBJ2-3; TRBD2 matches 8 bases. The trim removed 3 bases at V and 3 bases at J, leaving 2 bases unmatched. The CDR3 consists of 14 residues. CDR1 MRHNA and CDR2 SNTAGT come from the germline V gene.

The V and J genes are TRBV6-5 and TRBJ1-2; D not certain. V shed 6 bases and J shed 7 bases, with 15 bases lying between them. The length of the CDR3 is 13 residues. The V gene's germline CDR1 is MNHEY and CDR2 SVGAGI. The CDR3 is CASRDNGSRGYTF. The CDR3 bases are TGTGCCAGCAGGGATAATGGGTCCCGTGGCTACACCTTC.

The chain is built from TRBV5-4 and TRBJ2-1; 11 bases agree with TRBD2. V dropped 0 bases and J dropped 2; count of bases not matched to a gene: 4. The CDR3 is made up of 17 amino acids. In germline, CDR1 is SGHNT, CDR2 YYREEE (reference sequence). CDR3: CASSLGLAGYTYNEQFF. CDR3 nucleotides: TGTGCCAGCAGCTTGGGACTAGCGGGATACACCTACAATGAGCAGTTCTTC.

V is TRBV5-1 and J is TRBJ2-7; 10 bases map to TRBD1. CDR1 and CDR2 from the germline V gene are SGHRS and YFSETQ. V lost 4 bases to trimming and J lost 1 base; unmatched junction nucleotides: 5. There are 15 residues in the CDR3. The CDR3 coding sequence is TGCGCCAGCAGCGTCGGGACAGGGGCTTCCTACGAGCAGTACTTC. Protein sequence: CASSVGTGASYEQYF.

J is TRBJ2-1 and V is TRBV28; 7 nucleotides line up with TRBD2. This CDR3 is 16 amino acids long. V shed 2 bases and J 6 bases; nucleotides not matched to a gene: 10. Germline V gene lookup returns CDR1 MDHEN and CDR2 SYDVKM. This chain's CDR3 is CASSLGGGLVSNEQFF. In DNA, the CDR3 is TGTGCCAGCAGTTTAGGGGGGGGTCTGGTTTCCAATGAGCAGTTCTTC.

V gene TRBV2 combines with J gene TRBJ1-1; D not certain. The germline CDR1 and CDR2 sequences are SNHLY and FYNNEI. V lost 3 bases and J lost 1, with 6 bases in between. There are 13 residues in the CDR3. CDR3 bases: TGTGCCAGCAGTGATGATTGGAACACTGAAGCTTTCTTT. Translation: CASSDDWNTEAFF.

The chain couples TRBV7-7 to TRBJ2-2, with TRBD2 matching over 16 bases. Per germline, CDR1 SSHAT and CDR2 FNYEAQ (reference sequence). The CDR3 consists of 16 residues. Trimming removed 6 bases from V and 6 bases from J; junction bases left unmatched: 4. This chain's CDR3 is CASRGLAGGPAGELFF. In DNA form, the CDR3 reads TGTGCCAGCAGGGGACTAGCGGGAGGGCCCGCCGGGGAGCTGTTTTTT.